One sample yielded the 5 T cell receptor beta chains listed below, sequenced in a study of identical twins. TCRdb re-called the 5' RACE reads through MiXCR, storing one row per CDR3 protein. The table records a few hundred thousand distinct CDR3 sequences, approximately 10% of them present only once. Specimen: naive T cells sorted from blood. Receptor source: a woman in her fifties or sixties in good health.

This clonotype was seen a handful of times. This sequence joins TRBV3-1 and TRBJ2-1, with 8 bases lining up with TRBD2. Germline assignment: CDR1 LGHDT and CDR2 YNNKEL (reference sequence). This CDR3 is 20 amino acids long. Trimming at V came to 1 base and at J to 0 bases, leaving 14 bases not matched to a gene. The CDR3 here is CASSQGFGTRKHPSYNEQFF. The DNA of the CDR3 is TGTGCCAGCAGCCAAGGTTTTGGGACTAGAAAGCACCCCTCCTACAATGAGCAGTTCTTC.

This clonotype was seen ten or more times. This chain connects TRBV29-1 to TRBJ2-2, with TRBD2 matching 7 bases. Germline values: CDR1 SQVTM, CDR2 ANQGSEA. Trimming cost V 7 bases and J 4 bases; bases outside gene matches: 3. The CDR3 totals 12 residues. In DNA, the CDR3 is TGCAGCGCGCCGGGGGGCACCGGGGAGCTGTTTTTT. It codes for CSAPGGTGELFF.

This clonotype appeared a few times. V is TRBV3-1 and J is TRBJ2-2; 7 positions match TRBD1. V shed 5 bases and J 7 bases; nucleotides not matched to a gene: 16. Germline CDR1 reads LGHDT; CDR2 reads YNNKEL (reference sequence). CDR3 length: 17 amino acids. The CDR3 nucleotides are TGTGCCAGCAGCGCACTTACAGGGGCCCAGACGGGCGGGGAGCTGTTTTTT. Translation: CASSALTGAQTGGELFF.

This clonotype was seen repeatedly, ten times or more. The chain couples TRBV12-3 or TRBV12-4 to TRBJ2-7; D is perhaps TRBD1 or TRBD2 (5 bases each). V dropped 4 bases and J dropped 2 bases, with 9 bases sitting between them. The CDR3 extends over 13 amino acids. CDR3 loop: CASSSGPAYEQYV. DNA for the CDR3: TGTGCCAGCAGTTCGGGACCAGCCTACGAGCAGTACGTC.

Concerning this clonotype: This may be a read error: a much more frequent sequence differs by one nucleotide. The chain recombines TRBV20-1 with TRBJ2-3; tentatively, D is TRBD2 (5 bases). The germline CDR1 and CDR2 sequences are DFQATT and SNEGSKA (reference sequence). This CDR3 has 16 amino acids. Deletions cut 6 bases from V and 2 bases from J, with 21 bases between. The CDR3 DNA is TGCAGTGCCCAACTCTTGAGCGGAATGTCCACAGATACGCAGTATTTT. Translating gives CSAQLLSGMSTDTQYF.